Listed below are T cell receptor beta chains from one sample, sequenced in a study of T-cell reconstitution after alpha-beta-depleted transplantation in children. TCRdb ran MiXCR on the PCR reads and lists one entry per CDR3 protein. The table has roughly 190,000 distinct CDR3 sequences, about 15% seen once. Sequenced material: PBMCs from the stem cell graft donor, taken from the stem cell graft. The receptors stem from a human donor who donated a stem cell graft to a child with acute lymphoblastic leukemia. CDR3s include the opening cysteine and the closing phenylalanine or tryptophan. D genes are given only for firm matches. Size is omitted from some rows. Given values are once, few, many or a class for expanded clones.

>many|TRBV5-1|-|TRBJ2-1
TGCGCCAGCAGCTTCCGGGGAACGGTAGATGAGCAGTTCTTC
CASSFRGTVDEQFF
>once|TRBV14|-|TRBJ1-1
TGTGCCAGCAGCCAAGAATGGGGTCGGTTGAACACTGAAGCTTTCTTT
CASSQEWGRLNTEAFF
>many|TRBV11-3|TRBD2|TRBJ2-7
TGTGCCAGCAGCACTCGACTAGCGGGGGGTTACGAGCAGTACTTC
CASSTRLAGGYEQYF
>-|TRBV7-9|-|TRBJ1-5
TGTGCCAGCAGCCACACCGGGGGGGCGCTCGATAGCAATCAGCCCCAGCATTTT
CASSHTGGALDSNQPQHF
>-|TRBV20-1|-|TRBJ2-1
TGCAGTGCTAGGCCTATGCAGAAAGCCGGGGTTTCTTACAATGAGCAGTTCTTC
CSARPMQKAGVSYNEQFF
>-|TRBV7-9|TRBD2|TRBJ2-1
TGTGCCAGCAGCTTATCAAAGGGGACTAGCGGGAGTTCGGGGCTCTACAATGAGCAGTTCTTC
CASSLSKGTSGSSGLYNEQFF
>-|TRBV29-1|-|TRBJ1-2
TGCAGCGTTCTAACGATTACAGGGCCACGAGGGTATGGCTACACCTTC
CSVLTITGPRGYGYTF
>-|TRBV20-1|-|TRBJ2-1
TGCAGTGCCAACCCCCGGGGGAAACCCCTGGACGTTTACAATGAGCAGTTCTTC
CSANPRGKPLDVYNEQFF
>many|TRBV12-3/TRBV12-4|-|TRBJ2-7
TGTGCCAGCAGTTTTCAGAACTTGAGATACGAGCAGTACTTC
CASSFQNLRYEQYF
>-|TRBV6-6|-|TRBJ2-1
TGTGCCAGCAGAGGCAAGGGGGAAAGCTCCTACAATGAGCAGTTCTTC
CASRGKGESSYNEQFF
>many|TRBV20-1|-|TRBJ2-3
TGCAGTGCTGGAGCGGGAGATACGCAGTATTTT
CSAGAGDTQYF
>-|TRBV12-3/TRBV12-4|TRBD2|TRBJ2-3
TGTGCCAGCGGCCTCCTAGCGGGAGTAGCAGATACGCAGTATTTT
CASGLLAGVADTQYF
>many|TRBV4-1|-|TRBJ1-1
TGCGCCAGCAGCCATACACTGAACACTGAAGCTTTCTTT
CASSHTLNTEAFF
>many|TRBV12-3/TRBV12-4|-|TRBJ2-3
TGTGCCAGCAGTTTAACACTAAGCACAGATACGCAGTATTTT
CASSLTLSTDTQYF
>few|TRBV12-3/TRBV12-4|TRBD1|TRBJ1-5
TGTGCCAGCAGTTTCGCGCGGGACAGGGGTAGTCAGCCCCAGCATTTT
CASSFARDRGSQPQHF
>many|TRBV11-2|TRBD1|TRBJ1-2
TGTGCCAGCAGCTTTGGACAGGGAAGATATGGCTACACCTTC
CASSFGQGRYGYTF
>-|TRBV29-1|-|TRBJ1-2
TGCAGCGTTGCAGACACCCATGGCTACACCTTC
CSVADTHGYTF
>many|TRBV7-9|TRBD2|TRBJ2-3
TGTGCCAGCAGGCGCAGGACTAGTAGCACAGATACGCAGTATTTT
CASRRRTSSTDTQYF
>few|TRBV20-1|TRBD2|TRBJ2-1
TGCAGCGCTCGACTAGCGGGTGACAATGAGCAGTTCTTC
CSARLAGDNEQFF
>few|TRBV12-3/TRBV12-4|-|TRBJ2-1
TGTGCCAGTACGGTTGGGGCCTACAATGAGCAGTTCTTC
CASTVGAYNEQFF
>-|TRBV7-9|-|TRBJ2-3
TGTGCCAGCAGCTTCCGCACAGATACGCAGTATTTT
CASSFRTDTQYF
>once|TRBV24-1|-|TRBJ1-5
TGTGCCACCAGTGATTCCAGGACAGCGGATCAGCCCCAGCATTTT
CATSDSRTADQPQHF
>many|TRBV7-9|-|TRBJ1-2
TGTGCCAGCAGCCTTGGTGGGGGTTCCTATGGCTACACCTTC
CASSLGGGSYGYTF
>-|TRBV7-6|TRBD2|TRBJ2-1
TGTGCCAGCAGCTTAGGGTCTAGCGGGAGGGCCACGGCGGGGGAGCAGTTCTTC
CASSLGSSGRATAGEQFF
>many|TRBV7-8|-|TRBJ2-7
TGTGGCGTAAGGAGAATGTTCTCCTACGAGCAGTACTTC
CGVRRMFSYEQYF
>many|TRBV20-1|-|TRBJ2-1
TGCAGTGCAGGGACGGGATTCGGGAGCTCCTACAATGAGCAGTTCTTC
CSAGTGFGSSYNEQFF
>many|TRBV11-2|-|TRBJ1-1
TGTGCCAGCAGCTTCAGGGAATCCCACGGGGCTTTCTTT
CASSFRESHGAFF
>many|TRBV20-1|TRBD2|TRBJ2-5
TGCAGTGCTAGAGGCGCTAGCGGGGAAGAGACCCAGTACTTC
CSARGASGEETQYF
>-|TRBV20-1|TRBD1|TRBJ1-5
TGCAGTGCTAGAAGGGGGCTGGAAGTTCAGCCCCAGCATTTT
CSARRGLEVQPQHF
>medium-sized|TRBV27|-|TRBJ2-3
TGTGCCAGCAGTTTACGCCAAACAGATACGCAGTATTTT
CASSLRQTDTQYF
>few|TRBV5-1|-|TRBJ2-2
TGCGCCAGCAGCCCTCTCCCGGGAGACGACACCGGGGAGCTGTTTTTT
CASSPLPGDDTGELFF
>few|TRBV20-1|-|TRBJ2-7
TGCAGTGCTCGCTCCCTTGAAAGGGGCTACGAGCAGTACTTC
CSARSLERGYEQYF
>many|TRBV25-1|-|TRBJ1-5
TGTGCCAGCAGTGCGGCGGGGGGTAATAGCAATCAGCCCCAGCATTTT
CASSAAGGNSNQPQHF
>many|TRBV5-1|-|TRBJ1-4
TGCGCCAGCAGCTTGGCTGAGGGTTCGGATGAAAAACTGTTTTTT
CASSLAEGSDEKLFF
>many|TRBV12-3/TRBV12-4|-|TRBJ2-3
TGTGCCAGCAGTGATTCACGCACAGATACGCAGTATTTT
CASSDSRTDTQYF
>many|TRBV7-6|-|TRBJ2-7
TGTGCCAGCGGGCACGGCTACGAGCAGTACTTC
CASGHGYEQYF
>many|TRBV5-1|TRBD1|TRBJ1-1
TGCGCCAGCAGCTTTATTGGGACAGAGAACACTGAAGCTTTCTTT
CASSFIGTENTEAFF
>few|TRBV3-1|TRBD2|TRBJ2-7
TGTGCCAGCAGCCAAGATTCTAGCGGGAGTATCCACGAGCAGTACTTC
CASSQDSSGSIHEQYF
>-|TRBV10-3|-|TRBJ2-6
TGTGCCATCAGGGACAGCCACTCTGGGGCCAACGGCCTGACTTTC
CAIRDSHSGANGLTF
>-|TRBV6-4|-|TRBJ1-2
TGTGCCAGCAGTGCCCACCCCGGCGGGTTGGGCTATGGCTACACCTTC
CASSAHPGGLGYGYTF
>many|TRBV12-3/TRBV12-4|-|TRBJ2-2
TGTGCCAGCAGTGCGGACAAGATGAAGAACACCGGGGAGCTGTTTTTT
CASSADKMKNTGELFF
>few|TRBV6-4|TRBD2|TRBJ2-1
TGTGCCAGCAGGCGCGGACTAGCGGGAGAGTCTTCCCCGGGTAATGAGCAGTTCTTC
CASRRGLAGESSPGNEQFF
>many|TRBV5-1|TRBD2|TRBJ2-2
TGCGCCAGCAGCTTGTTGGGAGCGGGAGGGCCGAGCACCGGGGAGCTGTTTTTT
CASSLLGAGGPSTGELFF
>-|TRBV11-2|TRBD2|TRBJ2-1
TGTGCCAGCAGCACACGGGCCGGACTAGCGGGAACGATCTACAATGAGCAGTTCTTC
CASSTRAGLAGTIYNEQFF
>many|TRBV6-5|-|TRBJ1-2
TGTGCCAGCAGTTATCGGTGGACACGAACCTTGAACTATGGCTACACCTTC
CASSYRWTRTLNYGYTF
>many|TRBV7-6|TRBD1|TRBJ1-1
TGTGCCAGCAGCTCTAACACAGGGGGCGCATCTGAAGCTTTCTTT
CASSSNTGGASEAFF
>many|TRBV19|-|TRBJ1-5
TGTGCCAGTAGTATAAGGGCCCAGGGCAGGGGCAATCAGCCCCAGCATTTT
CASSIRAQGRGNQPQHF
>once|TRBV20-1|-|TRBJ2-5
TGCAGTGTTACTCCCGAGACCCAGTACTTC
CSVTPETQYF
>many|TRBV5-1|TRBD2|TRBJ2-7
TGCGCCAGCAGCGCCGGGACTAGCCTCTACGAGCAGTACTTC
CASSAGTSLYEQYF
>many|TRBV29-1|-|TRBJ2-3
TGCACCATTAGGGGAGGTCGCACAGATACGCAGTATTTT
CTIRGGRTDTQYF
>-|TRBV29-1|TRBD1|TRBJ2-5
TGCAGCGTTGAAGTAGAGGACAGGGATTTAGAGACCCAGTACTTC
CSVEVEDRDLETQYF
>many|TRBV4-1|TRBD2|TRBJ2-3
TGCGCCAGCAGCCTGGACGGGGCGGGAGATGGCACAGATACGCAGTATTTT
CASSLDGAGDGTDTQYF
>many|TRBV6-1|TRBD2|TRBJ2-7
TGTGCCAGCAGCCGGGCAATAGCGGGCCTCGCCTACGAGCAGTACTTC
CASSRAIAGLAYEQYF
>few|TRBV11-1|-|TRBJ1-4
TGTGCCAGCAGCTTAGGGTCCGTAGCAGCGGGGGAAAATGAAAAACTGTTTTTT
CASSLGSVAAGENEKLFF
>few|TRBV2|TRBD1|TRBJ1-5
TGTGCCAGCAGTGAAAGGACACAGGGGCATCAGCCCCAGCATTTT
CASSERTQGHQPQHF